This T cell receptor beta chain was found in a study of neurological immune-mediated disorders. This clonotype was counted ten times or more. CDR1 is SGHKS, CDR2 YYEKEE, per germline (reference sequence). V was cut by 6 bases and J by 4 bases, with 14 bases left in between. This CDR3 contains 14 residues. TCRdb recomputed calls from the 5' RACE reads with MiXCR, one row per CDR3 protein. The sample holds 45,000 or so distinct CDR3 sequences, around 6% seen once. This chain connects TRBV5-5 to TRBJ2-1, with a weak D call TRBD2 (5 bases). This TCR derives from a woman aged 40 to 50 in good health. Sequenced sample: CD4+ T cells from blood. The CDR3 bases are TGTGCCAGCAAGGGAGCCCAGAATTACAATGAGCAGTTCTTC. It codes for CASKGAQNYNEQFF.